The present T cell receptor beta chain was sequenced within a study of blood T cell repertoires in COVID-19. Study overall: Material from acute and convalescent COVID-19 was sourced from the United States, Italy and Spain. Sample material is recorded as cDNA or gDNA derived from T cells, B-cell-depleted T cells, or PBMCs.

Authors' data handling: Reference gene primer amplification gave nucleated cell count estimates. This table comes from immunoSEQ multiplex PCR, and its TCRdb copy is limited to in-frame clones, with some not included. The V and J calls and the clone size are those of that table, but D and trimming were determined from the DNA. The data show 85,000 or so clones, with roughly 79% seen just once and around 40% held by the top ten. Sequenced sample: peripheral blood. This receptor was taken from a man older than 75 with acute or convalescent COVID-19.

The CDR3 DNA sequence: TGTGCCAGCAGCCAAGTCGCAGGGGGCGACGAGCAGTACTTC. This gives the protein CASSQVAGGDEQYF. The J gene is TRBJ2-7, the V gene TRBV11-2; TRBD1 matches at 8 bases. The CDR3 spans 14 residues. The J segment lost 5 bases and the V segment lost 5 bases, leaving 8 bases of the junction unmatched. CDR1 is SGHAT and CDR2 is FQNNGV in the germline V gene.